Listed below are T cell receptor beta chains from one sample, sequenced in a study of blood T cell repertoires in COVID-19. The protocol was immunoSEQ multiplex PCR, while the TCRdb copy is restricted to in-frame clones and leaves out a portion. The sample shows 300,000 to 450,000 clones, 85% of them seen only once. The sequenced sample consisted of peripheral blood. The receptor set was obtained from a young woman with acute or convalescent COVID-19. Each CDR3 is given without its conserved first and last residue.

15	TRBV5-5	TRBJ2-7	ASSHSGSYEGIYEQY
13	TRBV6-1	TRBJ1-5	ASSDRYSSNQPQH
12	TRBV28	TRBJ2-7	ASLPPSKPHEQY
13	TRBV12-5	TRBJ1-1	ASGSAAGKGTEAF
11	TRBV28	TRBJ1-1	ASSARDFHEAF
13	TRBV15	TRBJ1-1	ATSRDGEMNTEAF
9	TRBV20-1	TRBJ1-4	SAKGDEKLF
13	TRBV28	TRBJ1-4	ASSLTGLPNEKLF
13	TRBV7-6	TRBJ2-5	ASTIGQGALETQY
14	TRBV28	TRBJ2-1	ASSPLRGGNYNEQF
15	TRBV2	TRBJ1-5	ASSATTSGPLNQPQH
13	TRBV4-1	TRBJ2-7	ASSPRETQSYEQY
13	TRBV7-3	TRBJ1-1	ASSQSGIVNTEAF
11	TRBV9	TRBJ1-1	ASSVSWNTEAF
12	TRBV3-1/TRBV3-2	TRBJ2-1	ASSRGPTGDEQF
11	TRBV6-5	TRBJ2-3	ASQTGVGDTQY
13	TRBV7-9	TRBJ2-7	ASSRPGQISYEQY
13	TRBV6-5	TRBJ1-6	ASTQTGSGRSPLH
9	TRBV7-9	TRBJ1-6	ATSWESDLH
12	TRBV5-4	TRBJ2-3	ASSRPPSGDTQY
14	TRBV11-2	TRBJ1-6	ASTTFSRDSRTPLH
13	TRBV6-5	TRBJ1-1	ASSYFRDRGREAF
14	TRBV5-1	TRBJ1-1	ASSLVMTGGDTEAF
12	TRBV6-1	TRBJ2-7	ASSHSRVTYEQY
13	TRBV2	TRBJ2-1	ACQPAGTSLGEQF
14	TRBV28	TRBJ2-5	ASSSIGTGHLGTQY
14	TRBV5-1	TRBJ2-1	ASSLEASGRGYEQF
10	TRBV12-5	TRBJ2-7	ASGLSNYEQY
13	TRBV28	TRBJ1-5	ASRSGQYSNQPQH
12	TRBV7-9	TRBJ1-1	ASSTEGENTEAF
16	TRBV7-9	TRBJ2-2	ASSLKASGVSNTGELF
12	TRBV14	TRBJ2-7	ASSQDHGRVRQY
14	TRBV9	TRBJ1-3	ASSASQGQGGDTIY
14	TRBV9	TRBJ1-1	ASSVDLKVFGTEAF
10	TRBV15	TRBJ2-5	ATSSGEGTQY
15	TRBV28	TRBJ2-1	ASSLITSTSANNEQF
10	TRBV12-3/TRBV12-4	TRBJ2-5	ASSLNRETQY
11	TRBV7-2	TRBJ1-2	ASSHNPNYGYT
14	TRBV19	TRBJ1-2	ASSSPRDTANYGYT
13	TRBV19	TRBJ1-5	ASSIGPGGVQPQH
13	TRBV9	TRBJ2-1	ASSASGVSYNEQF
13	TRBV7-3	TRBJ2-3	ASSLYGSDGDTQY
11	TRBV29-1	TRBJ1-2	SVEDRKNYGYT
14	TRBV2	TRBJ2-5	ASSALAGGPGETQY